The 16 T cell receptor beta chains below come from one sample, sequenced in a study of T cell responses to AZD1222 COVID-19 vaccine. Repertoires were generated with immunoSEQ multiplex PCR, while TCRdb's copy carries only in-frame clones and drops some. The sample comprises under 200,000 clones, 90% to 95% of which are singletons, and 1% to 1.5% rests with the top ten. Sample: peripheral blood, taken 28 days after the second AZD1222 dose. The receptors come from an adult who received the AZD1222 COVID-19 vaccine.

This sequence joins TRBV5-8 and TRBJ1-5; TRBD1 matches at 8 bases. The CDR3 totals 15 residues. The V gene's germline CDR1 is SGHTS and CDR2 YDEGEE. The junction had 3 bases not matched to a gene; V was cut back by 4 bases and J by 0 bases. This CDR3 reads CASSRGQASNQPQHF. The CDR3 DNA is TGTGCCAGCAGCCGGGGACAGGCTAGCAATCAGCCCCAGCATTTT. The entire variable domain, with the rest obtained from reference TRBV5-8 and TRBJ1-5, is as follows: EAGVTQSPTHLIKTRGQQATLRCSPISGHTSVYWYQQALGLGLQFLLWYDEGEERNRGNFPPRFSGRQFPNYSSELNVNALELEDSALYLCASSRGQASNQPQHFGDGTRLSIL.

The chain carries TRBV27 and TRBJ1-2; maybe TRBD1 (6 bases). Germline values: CDR1 MNHEY, CDR2 SMNVEV (reference sequence). The CDR3 has 14 residues. The V and J ends lost 7 bases and 7 bases respectively, with 19 bases between them. The CDR3: CASKPKQIGGGYTF. CDR3 DNA: TGTGCCAGCAAACCCAAGCAGATAGGGGGTGGCTACACCTTC.

This clone was counted between two and nine times. The genes are TRBV7-2 and TRBJ2-4; TRBD2 agrees at 12 bases. Germline assignment: CDR1 SGHTA and CDR2 FQGNSA. The J segment lost 0 bases and the V segment lost 5 bases, leaving 2 bases of the junction unmatched. CDR3 length: 16 amino acids. The CDR3 sequence is CASSPSGGVAKNIQYF. CDR3 coding DNA: TGTGCCAGCAGCCCTAGCGGGGGGGTAGCCAAAAACATTCAGTACTTC.

The CDR3 loop reads CASSLEAGEKLFF. The DNA of the CDR3 is TGTGCCAGCAGTTTAGAAGCGGGTGAAAAACTGTTTTTT. The rearrangement joins TRBV28 to TRBJ1-4; no reliable D call. Trimming cost V 2 bases and J 7 bases, with 8 bases left between them. CDR1 MDHEN and CDR2 SYDVKM come from the germline V gene. The CDR3 loop spans 13 amino acids.

The chain recombines TRBV4-1 with TRBJ2-1; 9 bases are shared with TRBD2. Germline V lookup: CDR1 MGHRA, CDR2 YSYEKL. The CDR3 consists of 15 residues. V gave up 4 bases and J gave up 7 bases; unmatched junction bases: 8. The CDR3 DNA sequence: TGCGCCAGCAGCCTAGCGGGGGACCCCAATAATGAGCAGTTCTTC. Residues: CASSLAGDPNNEQFF.

This clone showed up just a few times. CDR3 amino acids: CAISEGGSYEQYF. The CDR3 bases are TGTGCCATCAGTGAAGGAGGGTCCTACGAGCAGTACTTC. The rearrangement joins TRBV10-3 to TRBJ2-7; the D gene is possibly TRBD2 (6 bases). This CDR3 spans 13 amino acids. From germline, CDR1 is ENHRY and CDR2 SYGVKD. V was pared by 3 bases and J by 1 base, with 7 bases between.

The chain links TRBV10-3 to TRBJ1-1, with unresolved D. With 10 bases removed from V and 0 bases from J, the gap between germline ends came to 12 bases. This CDR3 region has 13 residues. Looked up from germline, CDR1 is ENHRY and CDR2 is SYGVKD. CDR3 sequence: CATGRGMNTEAFF. Here the CDR3 DNA reads TGTGCCACCGGGCGGGGAATGAACACTGAAGCTTTCTTT.

The rearrangement links TRBV6-1 to TRBJ1-5; 10 bases fit TRBD1. With 1 base clipped from V and 6 bases from J, the junction kept 12 bases outside the gene matches. Germline V lookup: CDR1 MNHNS, CDR2 SASEGT. The CDR3 is 18 residues long. The CDR3 is CASSEVWTGGSSSQPQHF. The CDR3 coding sequence is TGTGCCAGCAGTGAAGTCTGGACAGGGGGGAGTTCTTCTCAGCCCCAGCATTTT.

This chain uses TRBV5-4 with TRBJ1-3; 8 bases are shared with TRBD1. V was clipped by 2 bases and J by 2 bases; unmatched bases: 6. The CDR3 covers 16 residues. Germline CDR1 is SGHNT and CDR2 is YYREEE (reference sequence). For the CDR3, the DNA is TGTGCCAGCAGCTTCAGGGGGCAAACGGCTGGAAACACCATATATTTT. Residues: CASSFRGQTAGNTIYF.

V usage is TRBV4-3 and J usage is TRBJ2-6; TRBD2 aligns across 13 bases. CDR3 length equals 19 residues. Germline CDR1 is LGHNA and CDR2 is YSLEER. The trim removed 4 bases at V and 2 bases at J, leaving 8 bases unmatched. The CDR3 DNA follows: TGCGCCAGCAGCCCCGAACTAGCGGGAGGGCCGACTGGGGCCAACGTCCTGACTTTC. It codes for CASSPELAGGPTGANVLTF.

This CDR3 reads CASSEPGDARAQHF. The CDR3, as DNA: TGTGCCAGCAGTGAGCCGGGGGATGCTCGGGCCCAGCATTTT. J is TRBJ1-5 and V is TRBV2; D possibly corresponds to TRBD1 (5 bases). Trimming stripped 3 bases from V and 11 bases from J, with 17 bases between. In germline, CDR1 is SNHLY, CDR2 FYNNEI. This CDR3 is built from 14 residues.

J is TRBJ2-5 and V is TRBV4-1, with unresolved D. CDR3 length equals 15 residues. Germline CDR1 is MGHRA and CDR2 is YSYEKL. Trimming stripped 1 base from V and 2 bases from J, with 11 bases between. The CDR3, as DNA: TGCGCCAGCAGCCAAGGTAAAAGGGAACAAGAGACCCAGTACTTC. Translating gives CASSQGKREQETQYF.

The J gene is TRBJ2-5, the V gene TRBV2; no clear D. The CDR3 spans 14 residues. CDR1 and CDR2 (germline): SNHLY, FYNNEI. The ends were cut back, 6 bases at V and 1 base at J, with 12 bases in the middle. The CDR3 DNA is TGTGCCAGCAGGGGCGGCACCTCCCAAGAGACCCAGTACTTC. As protein: CASRGGTSQETQYF.

V is TRBV27 and J is TRBJ2-7, with D possibly TRBD1 on 6 matching bases. Germline values: CDR1 MNHEY, CDR2 SMNVEV (reference sequence). V was trimmed by 11 bases and J by 4 bases, leaving 15 bases between them. The CDR3 spans 12 residues. The CDR3 region has the DNA TGTGCCGCTGGGGGCGCTTGGTACGAGCAGTACTTC. Translation gives CAAGGAWYEQYF.

The rearrangement links TRBV30 to TRBJ1-4, with 10 bases aligning to TRBD1. V lost 8 bases to trimming and J lost 8 bases; unmatched junction nucleotides: 8. This CDR3 has 13 amino acids. CDR1 and CDR2 from the germline V gene are GTSNPN and SVGIG (reference sequence). CDR3 in DNA: TGTGCCGCCGGACAGGGGGGAAGCGAAAAACTGTTTTTT. It translates to CAAGQGGSEKLFF. Full variable domain (remainder filled in from reference TRBV30 and TRBJ1-4): SQTIHQWPATLVQPVGSPLSLECTVEGTSNPNLYWYRQAAGRGLQLLFYSVGIGQISSEVPQNLSASRPQDRQFILSSKKLLLSDSGFYLCAAGQGGSEKLFFGSGTQLSVL.

V is TRBV2 and J is TRBJ1-1; D possibly corresponds to TRBD1 (5 bases). Trimming shortened V by 2 bases and J by 5 bases, and 12 bases separated the two germline ends. Germline values: CDR1 SNHLY, CDR2 FYNNEI. The CDR3 length is 14 residues. CDR3: CASSEWGWGTEAFF. Here the CDR3 DNA reads TGTGCCAGCAGTGAATGGGGTTGGGGGACTGAAGCTTTCTTT. Looking up the rest from reference TRBV2 and TRBJ1-1 gives the full variable domain: EPEVTQTPSHQVTQMGQEVILRCVPISNHLYFYWYRQILGQKVEFLVSFYNNEISEKSEIFDDQFSVERPDGSNFTLKIRSTKLEDSAMYFCASSEWGWGTEAFFGQGTRLTVV.